This T cell receptor (beta chain) was captured by sequencing in a study of shared clonotypes between healthy human individuals. Positive CCR7 selection of CD45RO-negative cells yielded the naive CD8 cells, and terminally differentiated effector memory CD45RA+ cells were excluded. Replicate sorted-subset PCRs were loaded with roughly 190 ng DNA, approximately 31,000 T cell genomes. TCRdb's copy holds only in-frame clones and misses some; the assay was immunoSEQ multiplex PCR. The profile shows approximately 2,200,000 clones, around 93% of them singletons. This clone came up once. CDR1 SEHNR and CDR2 FQNEAQ come from the germline V gene (reference sequence). The V and J ends lost 5 bases and 7 bases respectively, with 17 bases between them. CDR3 length: 14 residues.

The sequencing input was naive CD8+ T cells from PBMCs. The chain links TRBV7-9 to TRBJ1-1; possibly TRBD1 for D (6 bases). The receptor comes from a man aged 18 to 30 in good health. Some clones in this sample may be carry-over from other donors' samples. CDR3 DNA: TGTGCCAGCAGCCCCCCCACCGGGGACAATGAAGCTTTCTTT. Its translation is CASSPPTGDNEAFF. The full variable domain, its missing parts supplied by reference TRBV7-9 and TRBJ1-1, is DTGVSQNPRHKITKRGQNVTFRCDPISEHNRLYWYRQTLGQGPEFLTYFQNEAQLEKSRLLSDRFSAERPKGSFSTLEIQRTEQGDSAMYLCASSPPTGDNEAFFGQGTRLTVV.